This T cell receptor beta chain was documented in a study of cytomegalovirus exposure and HLA in healthy donors (dated by TCRdb to about 2017). With respect to the entire study: An earlier analysis of more than 550 of the donors reported approximately 260 Gb of sequence data and 117 million unique TCR beta sequences obtained from some 170 million T cells. An early release that covered approximately 600 HLA-typed donors contained approximately 290 gigabases of sequencing data and about 93 million unique TCR sequences. Among the roughly 400 genotyped donors, about 85% belonged to the genetic ancestry cluster associated with self-reported Caucasian donors. The study aimed to test whether signatures of past pathogen exposure could be identified by cataloging public T cell receptors. Using immunosequencing, the study profiled T cell repertoires from roughly 650 subjects and related those repertoires to cytomegalovirus serostatus. In addition to the first cohort of hundreds of subjects, a separate validation cohort of 120 different subjects was used. To predict cytomegalovirus infection status, the study brought together high-throughput TCR immunosequencing, statistical association of individual TCRs with disease status, and machine learning. A later analysis re-examined previously published TCR beta repertoires from around 670 donors and added high-resolution HLA genotyping to investigate patterns of TCR occurrence. Rather than drawing on any new phenotypic data, the later analysis identified candidate immune exposures from TCR beta sequences and the way those sequences occurred across donors. An earlier analysis of 450 to 750 of the donors used high-throughput TCR beta sequencing to judge whether each TCR beta V gene segment behaved as functional or pseudogenic. Donor age, sex, ethnicity and CMV serostatus were compiled alongside the repertoire data. A later genetic analysis took genome-wide SNP genotypes for about 55% of the 666 donors and used that subset as a discovery cohort. Every repertoire in the discovery cohort had been generated on one and the same sequencing platform. HLA typing included class I and class II loci at four-digit resolution. Typing coverage varied by locus: about 620-640 donors for A, B, C, DRB1 and DQB1; approximately 500 for DQA1; more than 600 for DPA1; roughly 450 for DPB1. Because of strong linkage in the cohort, five DR-DQ haplotypes were treated as single units for association and clustering. Across 300 to 400 genotyped donors of the cohort, an average of about 250,000 unique TCR beta nucleotide sequences per donor were sequenced, and roughly a sixth of those sequences were non-productive.

Libraries were made using the immunoSEQ multiplex PCR assay. For the multiplex PCR, a mixture combining 60 forward primers for TCR Vbeta segments and 13 reverse primers for TCR Jbeta segments was used. Amplification of the CDR3 region of rearranged TCR beta genes was performed with a multiplex PCR assay on genomic DNA. The amplified TCR beta libraries were sequenced on the Illumina HiSeq System as 87-base-pair reads. The paper's processing steps were these. A later analysis counted around 72 million unique TCR beta chains across the 700 or so repertoires, and some 12 million of these chains were shared by at least two donors. To remove PCR and sequencing errors, raw reads were error-corrected and collapsed into unique sequences using a nearest-neighbor algorithm that merged closely related sequences. V, D and J gene segments were assigned by aligning CDR3 sequences to IMGT reference sequences. For a sequence to be retained, a match of at least six nucleotides was required to both a V gene segment and a J gene segment. A rearrangement counted as productive if the CDR3 had no stop codons and remained in frame with V and J, and every other rearrangement counted as non-productive. CDR3 was defined by IMGT convention, running from the second conserved V-encoded cysteine to the conserved J-encoded phenylalanine. The earlier analysis of 500 to 600 of the donors excluded sequences that lacked an unambiguous match to a single V gene segment. In an earlier analysis of roughly 600 of the donors, a V segment was called functional when productive rearrangements were above 56.7%, and segregating when the standard deviation between donors exceeded 5%. A statistical classification framework was developed to diagnose cytomegalovirus status using the catalog of TCR beta chain sequences. V and J gene assignment, in a later analysis, came from comparing TCR nucleotide sequences with IMGT/GENE-DB human TR gene sequences. In a later analysis, CDR3 sequences and most-parsimonious VDJ recombination scenarios were assigned using the TCRdist pipeline. In a later analysis, every TCR beta chain was defined by the combination of its CDR3 amino acid sequence and its V-gene family, and reads without a unique V-gene family were dropped. As a way to deal with suspected cross-contamination and a sequencing artifact, a later analysis dropped hundreds of nucleotide sequences that were highly shared and had low generation probability. In a later analysis, a clonal expansion index was calculated for each public chain from normalized within-repertoire ranks of inferred template counts. A later analysis computed generation probabilities with a VDJ recombination model fitted to out-of-frame rearrangements, and checked the results against IGoR. Hypergeometric tests were used in a later analysis to score TCR-TCR, TCR-HLA and TCR-CMV co-occurrence, with a repertoire-size bias correction applied to the TCR pairs. A later analysis estimated false discovery rates by permuting HLA or CMV assignments 20 times. In a later analysis, co-occurring TCRs were grouped with DBSCAN, and TCRdist sequence similarity was added when clustering was performed within HLA-allele-positive subsets. For co-occurrence clustering, repertoires with fewer than 30,000 or more than 120,000 public chains were excluded, along with roughly 5 repertoires with anomalous nucleotide sharing. This is the immuneACCESS table as TCRdb keeps it, with only in-frame sequences that have V and J called. A part of the clones is gone; compared with another copy, unresolved V genes explain less than half, and the rest is unexplained. V and J calls and clone size are given by that table; D and trimming were obtained from the DNA. Here the sample has approximately 110,000 clones; roughly 70% occur a single time. The biggest ten clones account for around 4.2% of the sample.

As concerns this clone: No cognate antigen has been identified for it. Base qualities are missing; no much larger clone stands one base away.

Summary of the overall study and its limitations: A total of 150 to 200 TCR beta chains were listed by the study as associated with cytomegalovirus. Some IMGT-functional V segments, including TRBV6-2 and TRBV6-3, could not be told apart with the 87-base-pair reads, so those segments were excluded. Correlated functional status among segregating V segments might be attributable to linkage disequilibrium, but an unknown experimental factor could not be ruled out. Three of the identified cytomegalovirus-associated TCR beta chains were confirmed in vitro to be specific for cytomegalovirus antigens. Most TCR sequences were seen in very few donors, while some public TCRs were found in many individuals. When HLA alleles, especially DR and DQ, strongly co-occurred, TCR associations were difficult to assign to individual alleles. In a later analysis, TCR association rates were found to vary across HLA loci, with the most associated TCRs seen for DRB1 alleles and the fewest for HLA-C alleles. Because HLA typing was missing for some donors at each locus, association tests included only the typed subset. A further reported finding was that TCR beta sequences accurately predicted the HLA-A and HLA-B alleles for most subjects in the first cohort. Because counts were too low, about 18 rarely observed V segments, including chromosome 9 orphons, were excluded from the earlier analysis of some 590 of the donors. In both the original and validation cohorts, the classifier was reported to diagnose cytomegalovirus status with high specificity and sensitivity. A later analysis found that HLA-associated TCR beta chains were more clonally expanded and had lower generation probabilities than equally common non-associated chains. Only TCR beta chains were sequenced in this cohort, and the absence of alpha or paired-chain data limited detectable features. In a later genetic analysis, fewer N-insertions in productive TCRs were reported among donors in an Asian-associated ancestry cluster than the roughly 700-donor mean. A cluster of highly shared sequence variants was judged likely to be a technical artifact of the sequencing pipeline. According to a later analysis, parvovirus B19, influenza, CMV and Epstein-Barr virus appeared linked to several top co-occurrence clusters. CMV serostatus was the only immune exposure information available for the cohort. Most CMV-associated TCR beta chains appeared to be HLA-restricted in a later analysis, and the HLA associations seemed to be driven largely by CMV exposure. Broadly in line with IMGT annotations, most TCR beta V segments showed up in productive rearrangements about 87% or about 30% of the time in an earlier analysis of some 590 of the donors. In a later analysis, 15,000 to 20,000 TCR beta sequences were associated with specific HLA alleles at a false discovery rate of 0.05. The presence/absence analyses assumed that sequencing depth was roughly uniform across donors, and that assumption may not be true. In a later genetic analysis, a missense DCLRE1C variant was associated with V-gene and J-gene trimming of TCR beta chains, and the association was replicated in an independent cohort. According to the authors, the approach could potentially be generalized to other disease states and immunological phenotypes.

The CDR3 sequence holds 13 residues, the cysteine and phenylalanine included. Only the CDR3 part of the read is kept: 39 bases, read in frame from the first base. Trimming costs V 5 bases and J 1 base, and their ends lie 8 bases apart. Looking up the germline V gene yields CDR1 KGHSH and CDR2 LQKENI. The cohort comprised hundreds of healthy bone marrow donors. Cohort members were all nominally healthy when sampled, although unrecorded immune exposures were likely present. The donor was CMV seronegative and was included in the group of approximately 350 seronegative cohort members. A peripheral blood sample was provided by each donor, and peripheral blood mononuclear cells were used for TCR beta sequencing. Genomic DNA extraction from the blood cell samples was performed with the Qiagen DNeasy Blood Extraction Kit.

The V gene is TRBV18 and the J gene is TRBJ2-5; the D gene is perhaps TRBD1, on 5 matching bases. The sequencing sample was made of PBMCs. This clonotype was obtained from a woman aged 40 to 50 in good health and CMV-seronegative. The nucleotide sequence reads as follows: TGTGCCAGCTCAAGACAGCCCCAAGAGACCCAGTACTTC. Its amino acids are CASSRQPQETQYF.